Listed here are 14 T cell receptor beta chains from one sample, sequenced in a study of blood T cells in healthy people across ages (dated by TCRdb to 2013 to 2016). The library was obtained by 5' RACE. Data came from an Illumina HiSeq 2500. A second PCR of roughly 6 to 12 cycles was performed with a sample-barcoded 5' primer and a J-beta primer mix. The public reads were reprocessed in TCRdb via fastp at Q25 and MiXCR, keeping in-frame beta chains. Records with the same CDR3 protein are collapsed into one entry carrying the most frequent genes and DNA. The sample includes about 640,000 distinct CDR3 sequences, with roughly 53% observed a single time. 30% to 40% of the sample goes to the ten largest clones. Sequenced: blood. These receptor sequences come from a man aged 55-75 years in good health.

This clonotype turned up a few times. The CDR3 bases are TGCAGCGTTGAAGACGGGGATACGCAGTATTTT. The encoded protein is CSVEDGDTQYF. The rearrangement uses TRBV29-1 and TRBJ2-3; D gene uncertain. The V end was cut by 0 bases, the J end by 6 bases, with 4 bases between. The CDR3 spans 11 residues. Germline CDR1 reads SQVTM; CDR2 reads ANQGSEA.

The chain uses TRBV13 and TRBJ2-7; TRBD1 is a possible D gene (6 bases). Trimming cost V 3 bases and J 4 bases, with 16 bases left between them. The CDR3 consists of 15 residues. Germline lookup yields CDR1 PRHDT and CDR2 FYEKMQ (reference sequence). The CDR3 sequence: CASSFRSRQVYEQYF. CDR3 DNA sequence: TGTGCCAGCAGCTTTAGAAGTCGACAGGTGTACGAGCAGTACTTC.

This rearrangement joins TRBV18 to TRBJ2-7; a possible D gene is TRBD1 (6 bases). The CDR3 length is 15 residues. V was cut by 5 bases and J by 2 bases, with 16 bases left in between. Germline loops: CDR1 KGHSH, CDR2 LQKENI. The CDR3 loop is CASSSYRVGAYEQYF. For the CDR3, the DNA is TGTGCCAGCTCATCCTACAGGGTTGGCGCCTACGAGCAGTACTTC.

V is TRBV10-2 and J is TRBJ2-1, with 8 bases fitting TRBD2. Matching the DNA end better, TRBJ2-7 makes the J call doubtful. In germline, CDR1 is WSHSY, CDR2 SAAADI. This CDR3 has 19 amino acids. The CDR3 loop reads CASSDLRRGGLSSYNEQYF. The CDR3 DNA is TGCGCCAGCAGTGATCTCCGTCGGGGGGGCCTCAGCTCCTACAATGAGCAGTACTTC.

The CDR3 loop is CASSQVWQGEWETQYF. In DNA, the CDR3 is TGCGCCAGCAGCCAAGTCTGGCAGGGAGAGTGGGAGACCCAGTACTTC. The genes are TRBV4-1 and TRBJ2-5; D tentatively fits TRBD1 or TRBD2 (5 bases each). Germline V gives CDR1 MGHRA, CDR2 YSYEKL. V shed 1 base and J shed 5 bases, with 17 bases lying between them. The CDR3 extends over 16 amino acids.

This clonotype was found a few times. The chain employs TRBV20-1 and TRBJ1-2; D call uncertain. The V and J ends lost 3 bases and 2 bases respectively, with 7 bases between them. CDR3 length equals 12 residues. Germline assignment: CDR1 DFQATT and CDR2 SNEGSKA (reference sequence). CDR3 loop: CSASDQNYGYTF. The CDR3 DNA sequence: TGCAGTGCTAGTGATCAGAACTATGGCTACACCTTC.

This chain connects TRBV20-1 to TRBJ1-2, with D unresolved. In germline, CDR1 is DFQATT, CDR2 SNEGSKA (reference sequence). This CDR3 region has 11 residues. The V and J ends lost 1 base and 8 bases respectively, with 8 bases between them. The CDR3 region is CSARVSGGYTF. CDR3 in DNA: TGCAGTGCTAGAGTTTCTGGGGGCTACACCTTC.

The genes are TRBV5-1 and TRBJ2-3; maybe TRBD2 (5 bases). V lost 4 bases, J lost 4 bases, and 16 bases lay in between. This CDR3 region has 15 residues. Germline CDR1 is SGHRS and CDR2 is YFSETQ. CDR3 sequence: CASSPRRGSADTQYF. CDR3 in DNA: TGCGCCAGCAGCCCGAGACGGGGTAGCGCAGATACGCAGTATTTT.

This chain uses TRBV14 with TRBJ2-1, with 10 bases lining up with TRBD2. Looked up from germline, CDR1 is SGHDN and CDR2 is FVKESK. The CDR3 is made up of 12 amino acids. Losses at the gene ends were 4 bases for V and 12 bases for J; bases not matched to a gene: 3. CDR3 in DNA: TGTGCCAGCAGCCTACTAGCGGGGCGGCAGTTCTTC. It encodes CASSLLAGRQFF. The whole variable domain, remainder taken from reference TRBV14 and TRBJ2-1, is EAGVTQFPSHSVIEKGQTVTLRCDPISGHDNLYWYRRVMGKEIKFLLHFVKESKQDESGMPNNRFLAERTGGTYSTLKVQPAELEDSGVYFCASSLLAGRQFFGPGTRLTVL.

The chain links TRBV20-1 to TRBJ2-1, with D perhaps TRBD2 (6 bases). The V gene's germline CDR1 is DFQATT and CDR2 SNEGSKA (reference sequence). The V gene lost 3 bases and the J gene lost 2 bases, with 11 bases spanning the gap. The CDR3 is 14 amino acids. The DNA for the CDR3 is TGCAGTGCTAGCCCACTAGCCCCCTACAATGAGCAGTTCTTC. It translates to CSASPLAPYNEQFF.

V and J are TRBV7-2 and TRBJ1-6; D not resolved. Trimming removed 1 base from V and 11 bases from J, with 9 bases in between. The CDR3 is 13 residues long. In germline, CDR1 is SGHTA, CDR2 FQGNSA. The DNA for the CDR3 is TGTGCCAGCAGCTTAGACGCCGCGACACCCCTCCACTTT. Residues: CASSLDAATPLHF.

The rearrangement joins TRBV9 to TRBJ2-1, with a possible D match to TRBD1 (6 bases). The germline gives CDR1 SGDLS, CDR2 YYNGEE. The CDR3 is made up of 14 amino acids. V dropped 4 bases and J dropped 4 bases, with 12 bases sitting between them. CDR3 residues: CASSPRGTYNEQFF. As DNA, the CDR3 is TGTGCCAGCAGCCCGAGAGGGACATACAATGAGCAGTTCTTC.

This clonotype was seen more than once but under ten times. This sequence joins TRBV18 and TRBJ2-1; 8 bases align to TRBD1. The junction had 10 bases not matched to a gene; V was cut back by 3 bases and J by 9 bases. CDR1 and CDR2 (germline): KGHSH, LQKENI. The CDR3 covers 15 residues. This CDR3 reads CASSPAAQGAAEQFF. The CDR3 nucleotides are TGTGCCAGCTCACCGGCCGCCCAGGGGGCGGCTGAGCAGTTCTTC.

The V and J genes are TRBV7-9 and TRBJ1-2, with D possibly matching TRBD1 (6 bases). The length of the CDR3 is 14 residues. Trimming stripped 3 bases from V and 4 bases from J, with 12 bases between. Germline CDR1 reads SEHNR; CDR2 reads FQNEAQ (reference sequence). The CDR3 is CASSFAGVSYGYTF. The CDR3 nucleotides read TGTGCCAGCAGCTTCGCAGGGGTCAGCTATGGCTACACCTTC.